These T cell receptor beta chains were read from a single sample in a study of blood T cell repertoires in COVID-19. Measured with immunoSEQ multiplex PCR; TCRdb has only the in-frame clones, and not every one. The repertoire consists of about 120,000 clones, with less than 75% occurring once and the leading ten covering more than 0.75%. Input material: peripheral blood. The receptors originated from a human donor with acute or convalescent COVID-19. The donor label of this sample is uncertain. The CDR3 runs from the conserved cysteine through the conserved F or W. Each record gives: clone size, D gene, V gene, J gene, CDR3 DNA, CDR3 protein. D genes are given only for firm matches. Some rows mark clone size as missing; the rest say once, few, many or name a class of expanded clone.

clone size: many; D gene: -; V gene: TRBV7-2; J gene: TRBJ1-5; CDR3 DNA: TGTGCCAGCAGCTTAGACAGGGATCAGCCCCAGCATTTT; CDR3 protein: CASSLDRDQPQHF
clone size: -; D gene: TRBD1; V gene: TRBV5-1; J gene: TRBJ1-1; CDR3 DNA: TGCGCCAGCAGCTACCGGGACAGGAACACTGAAGCTTTCTTT; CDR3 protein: CASSYRDRNTEAFF
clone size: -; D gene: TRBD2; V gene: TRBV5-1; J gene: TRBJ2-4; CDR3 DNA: TGCGCCAGCAGCTCAGCGGGGGGCGGAGGAAACATTCAGTACTTC; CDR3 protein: CASSSAGGGGNIQYF
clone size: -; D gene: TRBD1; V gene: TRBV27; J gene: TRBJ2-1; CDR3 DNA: TGTGCCAGCAGTTTTTGGGACAGGCCCGTAGAGCAGTTCTTC; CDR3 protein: CASSFWDRPVEQFF
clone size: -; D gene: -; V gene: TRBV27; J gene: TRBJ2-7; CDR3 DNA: TGTGCCAGCAGTTTATCAACGGGTAGCTCCTACGAGCAGTACTTC; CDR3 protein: CASSLSTGSSYEQYF
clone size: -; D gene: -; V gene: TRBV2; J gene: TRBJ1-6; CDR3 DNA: TGTGCCAGCAGTGAGAAGGGCCAGGGTGTTGCTAGGCCCCTCCACTTT; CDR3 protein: CASSEKGQGVARPLHF
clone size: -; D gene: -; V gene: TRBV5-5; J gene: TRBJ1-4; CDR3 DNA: TGTGCCAGCAGCTCCAGGAATCTGAAGGAAAAACTGTTTTTT; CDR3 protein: CASSSRNLKEKLFF
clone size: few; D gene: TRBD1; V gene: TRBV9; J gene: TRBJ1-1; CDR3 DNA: TGTGCCAGCAGCGGGGGTGGGACAGCGAACACTGAAGCTTTCTTT; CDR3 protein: CASSGGGTANTEAFF
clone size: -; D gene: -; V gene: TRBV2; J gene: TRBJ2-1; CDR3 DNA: TGTGCCAGCAGTGAAGCGTATAAGGGAGGAAATGAGCAGTTCTTC; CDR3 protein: CASSEAYKGGNEQFF
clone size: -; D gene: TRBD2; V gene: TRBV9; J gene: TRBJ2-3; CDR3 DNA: TGTGCCAGCGGGCGGGGGGACGCAGATACGCAGTATTTT; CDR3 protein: CASGRGDADTQYF
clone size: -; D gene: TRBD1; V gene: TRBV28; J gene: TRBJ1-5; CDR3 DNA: TGTGCCAGCAGTTTGGTGACAGGGGGCAATCAGCCCCAGCATTTT; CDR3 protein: CASSLVTGGNQPQHF
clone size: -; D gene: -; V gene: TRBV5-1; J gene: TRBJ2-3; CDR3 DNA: TGCGCCAGCAGCTTGGACATCACAGATACGCAGTATTTT; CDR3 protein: CASSLDITDTQYF
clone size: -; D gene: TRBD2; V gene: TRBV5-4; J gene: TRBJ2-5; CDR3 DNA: TGTGCCAGCAGCCAACGTAAGACTAGCGGGGGGCAAGAGACCCAGTACTTC; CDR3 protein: CASSQRKTSGGQETQYF
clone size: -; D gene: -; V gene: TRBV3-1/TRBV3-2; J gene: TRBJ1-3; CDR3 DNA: TGTGCCAGCAGCTGGGACAATCACTCTGGAAACACCATATATTTT; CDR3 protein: CASSWDNHSGNTIYF
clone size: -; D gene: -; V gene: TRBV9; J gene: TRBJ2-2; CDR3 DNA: TGTGCCAGCAGCACCCGGGACATTGCTGGGGAGCTGTTTTTT; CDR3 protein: CASSTRDIAGELFF